Presented here are 32 T cell receptor beta chains from one specimen sequenced in a study of Tregs in tolerant kidney transplant recipients. Sequencing used immunoSEQ multiplex PCR; TCRdb keeps in-frame clones, though not all of them. The sample carries some 55,000 clones, approximately 85% recorded once. The material sequenced was Tregs from blood, taken before the transplant. These receptors were taken from a human donor who received a combined kidney and bone marrow transplant.

V and J are TRBV28 and TRBJ2-7; the D gene could be TRBD1 or TRBD2 (6 bases each). Germline CDR1 is MDHEN and CDR2 is SYDVKM. This CDR3 region has 14 residues. Trimming took off 8 bases at V and 0 bases at J, with 14 bases between the two ends. The CDR3 spells CASLRGGSSYEQYF. CDR3 bases: TGTGCCAGCCTTCGAGGGGGGAGCTCCTACGAGCAGTACTTC.

The chain carries TRBV7-2 and TRBJ2-2; D may be TRBD1 (5 bases). The CDR3 is 15 amino acids. Looked up from germline, CDR1 is SGHTA and CDR2 is FQGNSA. V was pared by 2 bases and J by 2 bases, with 9 bases between. CDR3 loop: CASSLRQLNTGELFF. The CDR3 DNA follows: TGTGCCAGCAGCTTAAGACAGCTCAACACCGGGGAGCTGTTTTTT.

The rearrangement links TRBV19 to TRBJ2-6; weak D call: TRBD1 (5 bases). CDR3 size: 19 residues. The V end lost 3 bases, the J end lost 1 base, and 19 bases lay between the germline ends. Looked up from germline, CDR1 is LNHDA and CDR2 is SQIVND (reference sequence). The CDR3 region is CASSMISRQRSSGANVLTF. The CDR3 DNA follows: TGTGCCAGTAGTATGATCTCGAGACAGAGATCATCTGGGGCCAACGTCCTGACTTTC.

The gene calls are TRBV2 and TRBJ2-5; maybe TRBD1 (6 bases). This CDR3 is built from 15 residues. The germline V and J ends were trimmed by 3 bases and 5 bases, with 16 bases remaining between them. The germline V gene has CDR1 SNHLY and CDR2 FYNNEI. CDR3 nucleotide sequence: TGTGCCAGCAGTGAGAGGGGGAAGGTGTTGGAGACCCAGTACTTC. Protein product: CASSERGKVLETQYF.

The chain couples TRBV19 to TRBJ1-2, with D possibly matching TRBD1 (5 bases). V lost 5 bases and J 5 bases, leaving 15 bases between the germline ends. This CDR3 is 14 amino acids long. Germline-derived CDR1 and CDR2 are LNHDA and SQIVND (reference sequence). CDR3 region: CASSSLGVWYGYTF. The CDR3 nucleotides read TGTGCCAGTAGTTCCCTGGGGGTTTGGTATGGCTACACCTTC.

The rearrangement uses TRBV11-2 and TRBJ1-1; D unresolved. V lost 0 bases, J lost 3 bases, and 5 bases lay in between. Germline values: CDR1 SGHAT, CDR2 FQNNGV. This CDR3 spans 13 amino acids. The CDR3 here is CASSLDVDTEAFF. The CDR3 DNA reads as TGTGCCAGCAGCTTAGATGTGGACACTGAAGCTTTCTTT.

The gene calls are TRBV10-3 and TRBJ2-1, with D perhaps given as TRBD1 or TRBD2 (5 bases each). Trimming removed 7 bases from V and 5 bases from J, with 9 bases in between. Germline V gives CDR1 ENHRY, CDR2 SYGVKD. This CDR3 is 12 amino acids long. The chain's CDR3 is CAITRGDNEQFF. CDR3 DNA: TGTGCCATCACCCGAGGGGACAATGAGCAGTTCTTC.

This clone appeared a single time. The CDR3 sequence: CASSLGGGYEQYF. In DNA form, the CDR3 reads TGTGCCAGCAGCTTAGGGGGCGGCTACGAGCAGTACTTC. This sequence joins TRBV7-2 and TRBJ2-7, with a possible D match to TRBD1 (5 bases). The CDR3 extends over 13 amino acids. CDR1 is SGHTA, CDR2 FQGNSA, per germline. The germline V and J ends were trimmed by 1 base and 3 bases, with 7 bases remaining between them.

V is TRBV7-9 and J is TRBJ2-7; no clear D gene. Germline V gives CDR1 SEHNR, CDR2 FQNEAQ (reference sequence). The length of the CDR3 is 16 residues. Trimming left V 3 bases short and J 0 bases short, with 15 bases between. The CDR3 sequence: CASSFEFVGYSYEQYF. The CDR3 bases are TGTGCCAGCAGCTTCGAATTTGTCGGCTACTCCTACGAGCAGTACTTC.

V and J are TRBV5-1 and TRBJ1-1; TRBD1 is a possible D gene (5 bases). The V end lost 6 bases, the J end lost 0 bases, and 9 bases lay between the germline ends. Germline loops: CDR1 SGHRS, CDR2 YFSETQ. CDR3 length equals 13 residues. The CDR3 here is CASIGQVNTEAFF. The CDR3 DNA reads TGCGCCAGCATCGGACAAGTGAACACTGAAGCTTTCTTT.

The chain recombines TRBV7-9 with TRBJ1-1, with unresolved D. This CDR3 is built from 12 residues. The V end lost 7 bases, the J end lost 3 bases, and 9 bases lay between the germline ends. Germline V gene sequence: CDR1 SEHNR, CDR2 FQNEAQ (reference sequence). The CDR3 spells CASTVGYTEAFF. DNA of the CDR3: TGTGCCAGCACGGTGGGGTACACTGAAGCTTTCTTT. The whole variable domain, filled in from reference TRBV7-9 and TRBJ1-1, reads DTGVSQNPRHKITKRGQNVTFRCDPISEHNRLYWYRQTLGQGPEFLTYFQNEAQLEKSRLLSDRFSAERPKGSFSTLEIQRTEQGDSAMYLCASTVGYTEAFFGQGTRLTVV.

This clone was picked up a small number of times. The chain joins TRBV30 to TRBJ2-1; TRBD2 aligns across 8 bases. From germline, CDR1 is GTSNPN and CDR2 SVGIG (reference sequence). V lost 3 bases to trimming and J lost 9 bases; unmatched junction nucleotides: 7. The CDR3 has 13 residues. This chain's CDR3 is CAWRHFGGGEQFF. The CDR3 bases are TGTGCCTGGAGACACTTCGGGGGGGGTGAGCAGTTCTTC.

The chain has TRBV7-2 and TRBJ2-1; 11 bases fit TRBD2. Germline V CDR1 and CDR2: SGHTA, FQGNSA. The CDR3 covers 18 residues. V shed 5 bases, J shed 5 bases, and the junction held 14 bases outside the gene matches. DNA for the CDR3: TGTGCCAGCAGCGGCCGGGCTAGCGGGGGGATTTCCCACAATGAGCAGTTCTTC. Amino acids: CASSGRASGGISHNEQFF.

V gene TRBV7-2 combines with J gene TRBJ1-2; D unresolved. This CDR3 region has 12 residues. Trimming took 3 bases from V and 5 from J, leaving 7 bases between them. The germline V gene has CDR1 SGHTA and CDR2 FQGNSA. CDR3 in DNA: TGTGCCAGCAGCTTGGGGAGATATGGCTACACCTTC. Translating gives CASSLGRYGYTF.

This sequence joins TRBV6-5 and TRBJ1-4; D not resolved. This CDR3 region has 14 residues. The V end was cut by 8 bases, the J end by 1 base, with 11 bases between. Germline CDR1 and CDR2: MNHEY and SVGAGI. CDR3 loop: CASASGGTNEKLFF. CDR3 sequence (DNA): TGTGCCAGCGCCTCGGGCGGAACTAATGAAAAACTGTTTTTT.

V is TRBV5-1 and J is TRBJ2-1; TRBD1 matches at 8 bases. The CDR3 runs 14 residues. Germline CDR1 SGHRS, CDR2 YFSETQ. The J segment lost 8 bases and the V segment lost 4 bases, leaving 8 bases of the junction unmatched. The CDR3 here is CASSLRTGRDEQFF. The DNA for the CDR3 is TGCGCCAGCAGCCTTCGGACAGGGCGGGATGAGCAGTTCTTC.

The chain has TRBV11-2 and TRBJ2-1; D perhaps matches TRBD2 (7 bases). The CDR3 extends over 16 amino acids. Germline values: CDR1 SGHAT, CDR2 FQNNGV. The V end lost 5 bases, the J end lost 0 bases, and 14 bases lay between the germline ends. DNA of the CDR3: TGTGCCAGCAGCCGGGGGGCGAGTAGCTCCTACAATGAGCAGTTCTTC. Translated: CASSRGASSSYNEQFF.

This rearrangement joins TRBV18 to TRBJ1-2, with a tentative D call TRBD1 (5 bases). There are 14 residues in the CDR3. Germline values: CDR1 KGHSH, CDR2 LQKENI. Trimming removed 6 bases from V and 2 bases from J, with 13 bases in between. CDR3 nucleotides: TGTGCCAGCTCCCCCAGGGAGTTCAACTATGGCTACACCTTC. As protein: CASSPREFNYGYTF.

The chain links TRBV5-4 to TRBJ2-6; D gene unclear. Germline CDR1 is SGHNT and CDR2 is YYREEE (reference sequence). Trimming took 0 bases from V and 5 from J, leaving 9 bases between them. This CDR3 is 15 amino acids long. Here the CDR3 reads CASSLEGSRANVLTF. As DNA, the CDR3 is TGTGCCAGCAGCTTGGAAGGGTCGCGGGCCAACGTCCTGACTTTC.

The chain recombines TRBV4-1 with TRBJ1-5; no clear D gene. Trimming left V 0 bases short and J 7 bases short, with 10 bases between. The CDR3 covers 14 residues. Germline V gene sequence: CDR1 MGHRA, CDR2 YSYEKL. The chain's CDR3 is CASSQETVGQPQHF. The CDR3 DNA reads TGCGCCAGCAGCCAAGAAACAGTGGGGCAGCCCCAGCATTTT.

The CDR3 sequence is CASSLSGGSSYEQYF. In DNA, the CDR3 is TGCGCCAGCAGCCTTAGCGGGGGGAGCTCCTACGAGCAGTACTTC. This sequence joins TRBV4-1 and TRBJ2-7; TRBD2 aligns across 10 bases. Per the germline V gene, CDR1 is MGHRA and CDR2 is YSYEKL. This CDR3 has 15 residues. After removal of 4 bases from V and 0 bases from J, the junction contained 3 bases not matched to a gene.

The CDR3 here is CASSPGSNYGYTF. The DNA of the CDR3 is TGTGCCAGCAGCCCTGGATCCAACTATGGCTACACCTTC. This rearrangement joins TRBV6-5 to TRBJ1-2; D gene unclear. There are 13 residues in the CDR3. The V gene lost 6 bases and the J gene lost 2 bases, with 10 bases spanning the gap. Germline CDR1 reads MNHEY; CDR2 reads SVGAGI.

This clone has only one observation. The chain has TRBV29-1 and TRBJ2-3; no reliable D call. The CDR3 length is 10 residues. Germline assignment: CDR1 SQVTM and CDR2 ANQGSEA. The ends were cut back, 6 bases at V and 14 bases at J, with 15 bases in the middle. CDR3 DNA: TGCAGCGTCGTCCGAGGACGTGCGTATTTT. This gives the protein CSVVRGRAYF.

The J gene is TRBJ2-1, the V gene TRBV5-6; D is possibly TRBD2 (6 bases). Germline V lookup: CDR1 SGHDT, CDR2 YYEEEE. The ends were cut back, 4 bases at V and 5 bases at J, with 10 bases in the middle. The CDR3 has 13 residues. The CDR3 region has the DNA TGTGCCAGCAGCCAGGGACTTCACAATGAGCAGTTCTTC. Translated: CASSQGLHNEQFF.

The chain's CDR3 is CAWSVADYEQYF. Written as DNA, the CDR3 is TGTGCCTGGAGTGTAGCAGATTACGAGCAGTACTTC. V and J are TRBV30 and TRBJ2-7; D remains unclear. Germline V gives CDR1 GTSNPN, CDR2 SVGIG (reference sequence). Between the trimmed V and J ends, which lost 0 bases and 4 bases, there was a span of 7 bases. The CDR3 has 12 amino acids.

The chain couples TRBV14 to TRBJ1-3, with D perhaps matching TRBD1 (5 bases). The CDR3 contains 17 residues. V lost 3 bases and J lost 0, with 15 bases in between. The germline gives CDR1 SGHDN, CDR2 FVKESK. The DNA for the CDR3 is TGTGCCAGCAGCCACCTCGGGACCGTCGACTCTGGAAACACCATATATTTT. This codes for CASSHLGTVDSGNTIYF.

This clone was seen a handful of times. The chain links TRBV5-4 to TRBJ1-1, with TRBD1 as a possible D gene (5 bases). Trimming cost V 3 bases and J 1 base, with 10 bases left between them. Germline loops: CDR1 SGHNT, CDR2 YYREEE (reference sequence). The CDR3 covers 14 residues. The CDR3: CASSSAGGNTEAFF. As DNA, the CDR3 is TGTGCCAGCAGCTCCGCCGGGGGGAACACTGAAGCTTTCTTT. The full variable domain, in which reference TRBV5-4 and TRBJ1-1 provide the parts outside the CDR3, is ETGVTQSPTHLIKTRGQQVTLRCSSQSGHNTVSWYQQALGQGPQFIFQYYREEENGRGNFPPRFSGLQFPNYSSELNVNALELDDSALYLCASSSAGGNTEAFFGQGTRLTVV.

The CDR3 sequence is CASSLDRALYF. CDR3 DNA: TGTGCCAGCAGCTTAGATCGAGCTCTGTATTTT. This chain connects TRBV11-2 to TRBJ2-3; D remains unclear. CDR1 is SGHAT and CDR2 is FQNNGV in the germline V gene. This CDR3 contains 11 residues. V was shortened by 0 bases and J by 14 bases, with 9 bases between the two germline ends.

V and J are TRBV18 and TRBJ2-5; the D is unclear. Germline CDR1 KGHSH, CDR2 LQKENI. CDR3 length: 12 residues. Trimming took 3 bases from V and 1 from J, leaving 3 bases between them. The CDR3: CASSPLQETQYF. DNA for the CDR3: TGTGCCAGCTCACCCCTCCAAGAGACCCAGTACTTC.

The chain carries TRBV28 and TRBJ1-2, with D unresolved. Germline loops: CDR1 MDHEN, CDR2 SYDVKM. Trimming stripped 8 bases from V and 2 bases from J, with 15 bases between. This CDR3 is built from 14 residues. CDR3 sequence: CASRRIGGNYGYTF. The CDR3 nucleotides read TGTGCCAGCCGTCGGATCGGCGGGAACTATGGCTACACCTTC.

The genes are TRBV6-5 and TRBJ1-3; TRBD1 matches 7 bases. Germline V gene data show CDR1 as MNHEY and CDR2 as SVGAGI. CDR3 length: 14 amino acids. Unmatched junction bases numbered 2, after V lost 6 bases and J lost 0 bases. CDR3 amino acids: CASRGQSSGNTIYF. The CDR3 DNA reads as TGTGCCAGCAGGGGACAGAGCTCTGGAAACACCATATATTTT.

This clone showed up just once. The chain couples TRBV6-6 to TRBJ2-2; the D is unclear. Per germline, CDR1 MNHNY and CDR2 SVGAGI (reference sequence). This CDR3 contains 13 residues. V was shortened by 5 bases and J by 6 bases, with 10 bases between the two germline ends. The CDR3 nucleotides read TGTGCCAGCAGTGCCGTACAGTCCGGGGAGCTGTTTTTT. It specifies CASSAVQSGELFF.